This T cell receptor beta chain comes out of a study of shared clonotypes between healthy human individuals. As concerns this clone: Its antigen is unidentified.

Evenly divided among several immunoSEQ plates was the genomic DNA of each subset. Profiled with immunoSEQ multiplex PCR; TCRdb holds only in-frame clones, not every one. The sample consists of about 2 million clones, 85% to 95% of them appearing once. The study's findings and limits: A limitation of the genetic and exposure-history diversity represented arose from few donors.

The specimen sequenced was naive CD4+ T cells sorted from blood. As for subset: CD45RA+ positively selected. The clonotype comes from a man in his late teens or twenties in good health.

The chain's CDR3 is CASSPGTALYGYTF. In nucleotides, the CDR3 is TGTGCCAGCAGCCCAGGGACGGCTCTCTATGGCTACACCTTC. The chain links TRBV7-9 to TRBJ1-2; a weak D match, TRBD1 (5 bases). Germline loops: CDR1 SEHNR, CDR2 FQNEAQ (reference sequence). The V and J ends lost 5 bases and 4 bases respectively, with 14 bases between them. The CDR3 covers 14 residues.